The clone carrying this T cell receptor beta chain has a handful of counts. Its specificity is unknown. PCR was performed using 60 Vbeta and 13 Jbeta primers. Clones were read by immunoSEQ multiplex PCR, and TCRdb kept only the in-frame ones, dropping some. The sample records some 150,000 clones, about 85% being singletons. This sample was included in a study of cytomegalovirus exposure and HLA in healthy donors. Overall study context: Within an early data release were about 85 million unique TCRs drawn from HLA-typed donors. The Caucasian-associated ancestry cluster held 65% to 90% of a few hundred genotyped donors.

Study observations and caveats: Available immune exposure information was restricted to CMV serostatus only. Further analysis was carried out later, and it showed several of the most significant clusters appearing linked to common viral pathogens.

Per the germline V gene, CDR1 is KGHSH and CDR2 is LQKENI. The V end lost 6 bases, the J end lost 6 bases, and 15 bases lay between the germline ends. There are 13 residues in the CDR3. The chain joins TRBV18 to TRBJ2-7, with D possibly matching TRBD2 (5 bases). The sequenced sample was PBMCs. The sequence derives from a woman aged 18-29 years in good health and CMV-seronegative. The CDR3 reads CASSTGKGGEQYF. The CDR3 bases are TGTGCCAGCTCTACGGGAAAGGGTGGCGAGCAGTACTTC.